Below, 23 T cell receptor beta chains from the same sample are listed, as sequenced in a study of CD8 T cells in ankylosing spondylitis. General observations from the study: Seven to nine highly homologous variants formed a TCR beta motif that appeared characteristic of ankylosing spondylitis blood.

These TCRs' antigens remain unknown. Using its own MiXCR run on the 5' RACE reads, TCRdb lists one record per CDR3 protein. Of 750,000 to 850,000 distinct CDR3 sequences in the sample, roughly 10% are singletons; the top ten hold 0.51%. The sequenced sample was blood, either unsorted or a sorted T cell fraction (not recorded which). All receptors derive from a male donor with ankylosing spondylitis.

In regard to this clonotype: Germline is not matched at one junction end, which may reflect a read error. V is TRBV18 and J is TRBJ1-1, with a weak D call TRBD1 (5 bases). This CDR3 contains 13 residues. The germline CDR1 and CDR2 sequences are KGHSH and LQKENI. CDR3 sequence reads: CAISSGPQGEAFF. The CDR3 nucleotides are TGTGCCATCTCATCTGGTCCCCAGGGTGAAGCTTTCTTT.

This chain connects TRBV4-3 to TRBJ2-3; 10 positions agree with TRBD2. CDR3 length: 17 residues. The germline gives CDR1 LGHNA, CDR2 YSLEER. V was pared by 0 bases and J by 4 bases, with 7 bases of the junction left unmatched. This CDR3 reads CASSQDFGLAGADTQYF. CDR3 DNA: TGCGCCAGCAGCCAAGATTTTGGGCTAGCGGGAGCAGATACGCAGTATTTT.

This clonotype was counted only a few times. The CDR3 loop is CASSLVGGSDGELFF. The CDR3 nucleotides are TGTGCCAGCAGCTTAGTAGGCGGGTCTGACGGGGAGCTGTTTTTT. V usage is TRBV7-9 and J usage is TRBJ2-2, with D perhaps TRBD2 (5 bases). V was pared by 1 base and J by 7 bases, with 13 bases between. Per the germline V gene, CDR1 is SEHNR and CDR2 is FQNEAQ (reference sequence). CDR3 length: 15 amino acids. Based on the CDR3 plus reference TRBV7-9 and TRBJ2-2, the full variable domain is DTGVSQNPRHKITKRGQNVTFRCDPISEHNRLYWYRQTLGQGPEFLTYFQNEAQLEKSRLLSDRFSAERPKGSFSTLEIQRTEQGDSAMYLCASSLVGGSDGELFFGEGSRLTVL.

Regarding this clonotype: A read error is possible here, since a much larger clone lies one base away. This CDR3 is missing its conserved last phenylalanine or tryptophan, likely due to a read error. The V and J genes are TRBV7-2 and TRBJ1-5, with TRBD1 matching over 8 bases. J gave up 4 bases and V 1 base, and 3 bases lay outside the gene matches. The CDR3 covers 15 residues. Germline CDR1 SGHTA, CDR2 FQGNSA. CDR3: CASSLGQGRNQPQHI. CDR3 nucleotide sequence: TGTGCCAGCAGCTTAGGACAGGGGAGGAATCAGCCCCAGCATATT.

The chain carries TRBV7-2 and TRBJ1-4; no reliable D call. Germline V lookup: CDR1 SGHTA, CDR2 FQGNSA. The CDR3 spans 13 residues. V shed 1 base and J shed 7 bases, with 7 bases lying between them. The CDR3 is CASSLVSLEKLFF. Written as DNA, the CDR3 is TGTGCCAGCAGCTTAGTTAGTCTTGAAAAACTGTTTTTT.

The chain combines TRBV7-9 with TRBJ1-2, with a weak D call TRBD1 (5 bases). V lost 1 base and J 3 bases, leaving 6 bases between the germline ends. This CDR3 has 13 residues. Germline lookup yields CDR1 SEHNR and CDR2 FQNEAQ (reference sequence). The CDR3 DNA follows: TGTGCCAGCAGCTTAGAACAGGACTATGGCTACACCTTC. Its translation: CASSLEQDYGYTF.

This clonotype showed up many times. The rearrangement uses TRBV7-9 and TRBJ1-5; 10 bases agree with TRBD1. V shed 3 bases, J shed 7 bases, and the junction held 6 bases outside the gene matches. There are 15 residues in the CDR3. The germline CDR1 and CDR2 sequences are SEHNR and FQNEAQ (reference sequence). Written as DNA, the CDR3 is TGTGCCAGCAGCTTTGGGACAGGGGAAATCCAGCCCCAGCATTTT. Protein: CASSFGTGEIQPQHF.

This chain connects TRBV29-1 to TRBJ2-3; D perhaps matches TRBD1 (5 bases). The CDR3 covers 14 residues. Germline-derived CDR1 and CDR2 are SQVTM and ANQGSEA. The germline V and J ends were trimmed by 1 base and 6 bases, with 14 bases remaining between them. This CDR3 reads CSVEGTTTPDTQYF. CDR3 nucleotides: TGCAGCGTTGAAGGGACAACCACCCCGGATACGCAGTATTTT.

The sample holds many counts of this clonotype. This chain's CDR3 is CSVEFLAGGGEQFF. CDR3 nucleotide sequence: TGCAGCGTTGAGTTTCTAGCGGGGGGAGGGGAGCAGTTCTTC. This sequence joins TRBV29-1 and TRBJ2-1; TRBD2 aligns across 11 bases. Per germline, CDR1 SQVTM and CDR2 ANQGSEA. V shed 3 bases and J 10 bases; nucleotides not matched to a gene: 8. This CDR3 has 14 amino acids.

In this sample, this clonotype turned up a few times. V is TRBV4-3 and J is TRBJ2-6; D gene ambiguous. V was shortened by 0 bases and J by 0 bases, with 3 bases between the two germline ends. From germline, CDR1 is LGHNA and CDR2 YSLEER. This CDR3 comprises 15 residues. CDR3 in DNA: TGCGCCAGCAGCCAAGAACGCTCTGGGGCCAACGTCCTGACTTTC. Amino acid sequence: CASSQERSGANVLTF.

This clonotype was detected only a few times. This sequence joins TRBV10-1 and TRBJ2-7, with TRBD1 identical over 8 bases. V lost 9 bases to trimming and J lost 6 bases; unmatched junction nucleotides: 4. The germline gives CDR1 WNHNN, CDR2 SYGVQD (reference sequence). The CDR3 consists of 11 residues. The CDR3 DNA follows: TGCGCCAGTTCGACAGGGGTCGAGCAGTACTTC. It yields the protein CASSTGVEQYF.

This rearrangement joins TRBV7-8 to TRBJ2-3; 11 nucleotides align to TRBD2. The CDR3 is 16 amino acids. Per germline, CDR1 SGHVS and CDR2 FQNEAQ. The V gene end was trimmed by 5 bases and the J gene end by 2 bases; junction bases not matched to a gene: 6. The chain's CDR3 is CASSIRLAGFTDTQYF. CDR3 coding DNA: TGTGCCAGCAGCATCCGACTAGCGGGGTTCACAGATACGCAGTATTTT.

This clonotype was picked up a small number of times. The chain joins TRBV10-3 to TRBJ2-1; possibly TRBD1 for D (5 bases). Germline CDR1 ENHRY, CDR2 SYGVKD. CDR3 size: 13 residues. V was cut by 3 bases and J by 7 bases, with 10 bases left in between. The CDR3 spells CAISENRRNEQFF. The CDR3 DNA follows: TGTGCCATCAGTGAAAACAGGAGAAATGAGCAGTTCTTC.

This clonotype was found once. The chain has TRBV28 and TRBJ2-4, with D tentatively TRBD2 (5 bases). There are 20 residues in the CDR3. Per germline, CDR1 MDHEN and CDR2 SYDVKM. Trimming took off 3 bases at V and 1 base at J, with 25 bases between the two ends. CDR3 DNA: TGTGCCAGCAGTTTCGGGATATATCGGACTGTGGGTTTTGCCAAAAACATTCAGTACTTC. It is translated as CASSFGIYRTVGFAKNIQYF.

This chain joins TRBV10-2 and TRBJ1-5; the match to TRBD1 covers 8 bases. Germline CDR1 and CDR2: WSHSY and SAAADI. V lost 2 bases, J lost 11 bases, and 11 bases stayed unmatched. The CDR3 has 15 amino acids. In DNA, the CDR3 is TGCGCCAGCAGTGAGAACAGGGGGACGGAGAGGTCCCAGCATTTT. It encodes CASSENRGTERSQHF.

A few counts support this clonotype. The chain links TRBV12-3 or TRBV12-4 to TRBJ2-1, with 8 bases aligning to TRBD2. This CDR3 spans 15 amino acids. J was trimmed by 5 bases and V by 6 bases; bases with no gene match: 9. The DNA of the CDR3 is TGTGCCAGCAGCGGGGGGGGTTGGGACGACAATGAGCAGTTCTTC. This gives the protein CASSGGGWDDNEQFF.

The sample holds a few counts of this clonotype. The chain uses TRBV20-1 and TRBJ2-3, with TRBD2 as a possible D gene (6 bases). V was clipped by 8 bases and J by 2 bases, with 17 bases between them. This CDR3 comprises 14 residues. Germline V CDR1 and CDR2: DFQATT, SNEGSKA (reference sequence). The CDR3: CSSGGPTITDTQYF. DNA for the CDR3: TGCAGTTCTGGAGGGCCCACCATCACAGATACGCAGTATTTT.

This clonotype was seen more than once but under ten times. This rearrangement joins TRBV3-1 to TRBJ2-5, with D uncertain. V was cut by 8 bases and J by 1 base, with 11 bases left in between. The CDR3 length is 13 residues. CDR1 is LGHDT, CDR2 YNNKEL, per germline (reference sequence). In nucleotides, the CDR3 is TGTGCCAGCGATCGCGGATCCCAAGAGACCCAGTACTTC. Its protein is CASDRGSQETQYF.

V and J are TRBV9 and TRBJ1-6, with TRBD1 as a possible D gene (6 bases). Germline-derived CDR1 and CDR2 are SGDLS and YYNGEE. The V end lost 1 base, the J end lost 7 bases, and 9 bases lay between the germline ends. The CDR3 is made up of 14 amino acids. DNA for the CDR3: TGTGCCAGCAGCGTAAGTCAGGGGAATTCACCCCTCCACTTT. Its translation is CASSVSQGNSPLHF.

V and J are TRBV4-1 and TRBJ2-3; the D is unclear. The V and J ends lost 1 base and 6 bases respectively, with 14 bases between them. CDR1 MGHRA and CDR2 YSYEKL come from the germline V gene. This CDR3 is built from 15 residues. The CDR3 DNA reads TGCGCCAGCAGCCAAGGACACAAAGGAGACGATACGCAGTATTTT. This gives the protein CASSQGHKGDDTQYF.

The chain uses TRBV3-1 and TRBJ1-1; D gene unclear. Germline V CDR1 and CDR2: LGHDT, YNNKEL (reference sequence). V dropped 4 bases and J dropped 0 bases, with 9 bases sitting between them. This CDR3 is built from 14 residues. CDR3 in DNA: TGTGCCAGCAGCCGCGGGTTCATGAACACTGAAGCTTTCTTT. It is translated as CASSRGFMNTEAFF.

This clonotype was seen at least ten times. This chain uses TRBV10-3 with TRBJ2-2; no clear D. This CDR3 region has 14 residues. V was pared by 3 bases and J by 7 bases, with 12 bases between. Germline-derived CDR1 and CDR2 are ENHRY and SYGVKD. DNA of the CDR3: TGTGCCATCAGTGACTACTCTAGGGTCGGGGAGCTGTTTTTT. Its translation is CAISDYSRVGELFF.

At least ten counts were recorded for this clonotype. V gene TRBV7-3 combines with J gene TRBJ2-3; D is perhaps TRBD2 (5 bases). Germline V lookup: CDR1 SGHTA, CDR2 FQGTGA. The CDR3 consists of 14 residues. Trimming removed 6 bases at V and 2 bases at J, with 12 bases between. The CDR3 DNA reads TGTGCCAGCAGTCCTGGACTTTTCACAGATACGCAGTATTTT. Amino acids: CASSPGLFTDTQYF.